This is a list of T cell receptor beta chains from one sample in a study of monozygotic twins with inflammatory bowel disease. Following a re-call of the 5' RACE reads, TCRdb has one entry per CDR3 protein and lacks DNA. The table lists some 330,000 distinct CDR3 sequences, with approximately 5.9% in the top ten. The sequenced sample was blood. The origin of the receptors is a human donor with ulcerative colitis or Crohn's disease, or a healthy co-twin of an affected twin (not recorded which). Each CDR3 is given with its conserved first and last residue.

J | V | CDR3
TRBJ1-1 | TRBV6-2/TRBV6-3 | CASSFRTERTEAFF
TRBJ1-6 | TRBV12-3/TRBV12-4 | CASSLKSSYNSPLHF
TRBJ1-4 | TRBV7-2 | CASSVDRGGEKLFF
TRBJ2-1 | TRBV28 | CASSFVSSDWNEQFF
TRBJ2-6 | TRBV5-6 | CASSPLASGANVLTF
TRBJ2-2 | TRBV5-1 | CASSLLGQTGPGELFF
TRBJ2-3 | TRBV7-2 | CASSLVQPRTDTQYF
TRBJ2-1 | TRBV11-2 | CASSSVGRHQSIYNEQFF
TRBJ1-1 | TRBV6-2/TRBV6-3 | CASTNHPRTGANTEAFF
TRBJ2-2 | TRBV14 | CASSHPGLAGFTGELFF
TRBJ2-5 | TRBV29-1 | CSVEVGTGGETQYF
TRBJ2-7 | TRBV10-3 | CAISETIPPTYEQYF
TRBJ2-5 | TRBV7-2 | CASSPSLRESWQETQYF
TRBJ2-2 | TRBV14 | CASSQYSGTANTGELFF
TRBJ2-1 | TRBV30 | CALYRLAGYNEQFF
TRBJ2-3 | TRBV9 | CASSGRGVTDTQYF
TRBJ1-4 | TRBV6-1 | CASQEKGLNEKLFF
TRBJ2-5 | TRBV5-1 | CASSLLIKGLAYEEETQYF
TRBJ2-7 | TRBV29-1 | CSVEGPWSYEQYF
TRBJ2-1 | TRBV21-1 | CASSRKTSGGVDEQFF
TRBJ1-2 | TRBV12-3/TRBV12-4 | CASSPQDRAFYGYTF
TRBJ2-1 | TRBV24-1 | CATSVGTGVKNEQFF
TRBJ2-7 | TRBV3-1 | CASSLPGQRIYEQYF
TRBJ2-1 | TRBV7-8 | CASSLPRLVLNNEQFF
TRBJ2-1 | TRBV20-1 | CSASGQGRNEQFF
TRBJ1-1 | TRBV9 | CASSVGAAGGAFF
TRBJ1-4 | TRBV9 | CASSVERGNEKLFF
TRBJ2-7 | TRBV10-2 | CASSESKSFEQYF
TRBJ2-2 | TRBV27 | CASSLYRVGNTGELFF
TRBJ2-1 | TRBV27 | CASSLNGGGRTYNEQFF
TRBJ1-1 | TRBV12-3/TRBV12-4 | CASSKTVNTEAFF
TRBJ2-2 | TRBV5-5 | CASSLAGLEMDGELFF
TRBJ1-5 | TRBV28 | CASSRQGFGNDNQPQHF
TRBJ2-3 | TRBV11-1 | CASSSLPSSGGSPSTDTQYF
TRBJ2-5 | TRBV7-8 | CASSSNPAQETQYF